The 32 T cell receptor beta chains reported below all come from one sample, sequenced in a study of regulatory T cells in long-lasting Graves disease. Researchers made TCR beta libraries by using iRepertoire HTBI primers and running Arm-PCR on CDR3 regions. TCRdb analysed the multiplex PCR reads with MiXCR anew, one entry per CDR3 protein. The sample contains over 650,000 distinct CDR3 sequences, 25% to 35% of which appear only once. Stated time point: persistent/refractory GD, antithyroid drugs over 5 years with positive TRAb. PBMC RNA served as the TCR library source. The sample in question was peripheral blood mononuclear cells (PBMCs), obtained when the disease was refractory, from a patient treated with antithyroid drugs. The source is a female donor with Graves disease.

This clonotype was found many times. CDR3 in amino acids: CATNGQGEYYGYTF. The DNA for the CDR3 is TGTGCCACCAACGGACAGGGCGAATACTATGGCTACACCTTC. The chain links TRBV28 to TRBJ1-2; 8 bases line up with TRBD1. The V gene end was trimmed by 10 bases and the J gene end by 3 bases; junction bases not matched to a gene: 10. Germline V gives CDR1 MDHEN, CDR2 SYDVKM. The CDR3 covers 14 residues.

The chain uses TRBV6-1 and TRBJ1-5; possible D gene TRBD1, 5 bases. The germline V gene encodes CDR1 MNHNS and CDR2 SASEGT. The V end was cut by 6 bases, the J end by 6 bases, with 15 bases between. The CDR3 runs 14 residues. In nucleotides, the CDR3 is TGTGCCAGCAGAATTAACGCAGGGCTTCAGCCCCAGCATTTT. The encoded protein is CASRINAGLQPQHF.

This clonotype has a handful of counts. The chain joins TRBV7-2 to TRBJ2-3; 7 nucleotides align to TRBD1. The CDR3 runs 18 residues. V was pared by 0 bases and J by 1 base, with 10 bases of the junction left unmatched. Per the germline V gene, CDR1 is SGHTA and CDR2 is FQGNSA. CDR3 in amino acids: CASSLAYRQGRGTDTQYF. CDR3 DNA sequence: TGTGCCAGCAGCTTAGCCTACCGACAGGGAAGGGGCACAGATACGCAGTATTTT.

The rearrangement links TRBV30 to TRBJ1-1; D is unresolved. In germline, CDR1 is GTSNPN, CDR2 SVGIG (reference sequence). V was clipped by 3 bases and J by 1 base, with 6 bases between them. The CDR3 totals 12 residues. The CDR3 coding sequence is TGTGCCTGGAGCCGATCGAACACTGAAGCTTTCTTT. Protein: CAWSRSNTEAFF.

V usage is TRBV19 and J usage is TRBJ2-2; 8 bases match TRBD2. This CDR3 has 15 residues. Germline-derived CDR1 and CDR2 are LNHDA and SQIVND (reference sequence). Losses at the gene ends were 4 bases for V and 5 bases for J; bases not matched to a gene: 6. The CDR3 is CASSKAGALTGELFF. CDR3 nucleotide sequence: TGTGCCAGTAGTAAAGCGGGGGCGTTGACCGGGGAGCTGTTTTTT.

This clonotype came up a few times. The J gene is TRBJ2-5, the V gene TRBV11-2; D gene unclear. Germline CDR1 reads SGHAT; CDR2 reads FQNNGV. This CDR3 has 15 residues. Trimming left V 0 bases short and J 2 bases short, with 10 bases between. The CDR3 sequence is CASSLDRSLQETQYF. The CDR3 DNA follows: TGTGCCAGCAGCTTAGATCGGTCATTACAAGAGACCCAGTACTTC.

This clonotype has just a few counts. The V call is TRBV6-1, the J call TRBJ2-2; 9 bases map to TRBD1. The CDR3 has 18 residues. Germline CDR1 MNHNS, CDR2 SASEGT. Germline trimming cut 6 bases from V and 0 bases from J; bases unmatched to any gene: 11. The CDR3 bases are TGTGCCAGCAGGCGCACCACAGGGGGCGGTTCGAACACCGGGGAGCTGTTTTTT. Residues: CASRRTTGGGSNTGELFF.

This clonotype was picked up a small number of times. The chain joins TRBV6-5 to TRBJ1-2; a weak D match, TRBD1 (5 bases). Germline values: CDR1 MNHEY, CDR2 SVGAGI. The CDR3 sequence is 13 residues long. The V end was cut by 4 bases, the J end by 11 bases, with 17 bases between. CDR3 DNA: TGTGCCAGCAGTTTTCAGGGTGGTGTCGAGTACACCTTC. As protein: CASSFQGGVEYTF.

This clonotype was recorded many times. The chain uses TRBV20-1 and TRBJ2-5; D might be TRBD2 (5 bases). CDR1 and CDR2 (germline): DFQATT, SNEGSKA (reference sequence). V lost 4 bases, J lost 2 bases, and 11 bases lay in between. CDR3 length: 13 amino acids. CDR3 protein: CSATTGWQETQYF. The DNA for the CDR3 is TGCAGTGCTACGACGGGGTGGCAAGAGACCCAGTACTTC.

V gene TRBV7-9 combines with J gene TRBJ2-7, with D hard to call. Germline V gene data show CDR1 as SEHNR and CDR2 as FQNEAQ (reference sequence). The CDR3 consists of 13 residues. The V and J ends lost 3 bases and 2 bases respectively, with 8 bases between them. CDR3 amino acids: CASSFLVTYEQYF. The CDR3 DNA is TGTGCCAGCAGCTTCTTGGTTACCTACGAGCAGTACTTC. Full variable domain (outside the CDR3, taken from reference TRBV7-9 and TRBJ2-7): DTGVSQNPRHKITKRGQNVTFRCDPISEHNRLYWYRQTLGQGPEFLTYFQNEAQLEKSRLLSDRFSAERPKGSFSTLEIQRTEQGDSAMYLCASSFLVTYEQYFGPGTRLTVT.

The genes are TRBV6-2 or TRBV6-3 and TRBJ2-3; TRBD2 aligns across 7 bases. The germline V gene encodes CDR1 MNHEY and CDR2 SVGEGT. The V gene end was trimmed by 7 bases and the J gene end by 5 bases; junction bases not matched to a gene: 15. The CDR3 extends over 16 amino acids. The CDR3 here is CASKRRLAGVLDTQYF. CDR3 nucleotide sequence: TGTGCCAGCAAGAGGAGACTGGCGGGAGTGTTAGATACGCAGTATTTT.

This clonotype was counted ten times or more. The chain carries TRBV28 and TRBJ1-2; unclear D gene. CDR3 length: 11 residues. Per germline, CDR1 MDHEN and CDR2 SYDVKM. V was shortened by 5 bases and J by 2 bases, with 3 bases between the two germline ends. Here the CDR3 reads CASSGNYGYTF. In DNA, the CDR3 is TGTGCCAGCAGTGGGAACTATGGCTACACCTTC.

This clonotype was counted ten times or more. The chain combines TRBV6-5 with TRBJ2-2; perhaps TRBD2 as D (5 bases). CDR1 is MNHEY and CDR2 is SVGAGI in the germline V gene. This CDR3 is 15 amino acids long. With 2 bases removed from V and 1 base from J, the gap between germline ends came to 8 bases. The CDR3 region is CASSYLGVNTGELFF. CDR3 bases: TGTGCCAGCAGTTACCTCGGGGTGAACACCGGGGAGCTGTTTTTT.

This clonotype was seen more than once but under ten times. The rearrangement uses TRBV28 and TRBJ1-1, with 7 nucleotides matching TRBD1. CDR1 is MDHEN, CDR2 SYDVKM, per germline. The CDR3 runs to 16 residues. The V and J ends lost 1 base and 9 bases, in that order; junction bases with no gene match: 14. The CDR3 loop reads CASSLSPRGRGRKAFF. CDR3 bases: TGTGCCAGCAGTTTATCGCCCAGGGGGAGGGGGCGCAAAGCTTTCTTT.

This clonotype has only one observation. The CDR3 region is CASSFSSRASLEAFF. The CDR3 DNA is TGTGCCAGCAGCTTCTCATCCCGGGCCTCCCTTGAAGCTTTCTTT. The gene calls are TRBV7-2 and TRBJ1-1, with unresolved D. The CDR3 sequence is 15 residues long. The V and J ends lost 3 bases and 7 bases respectively, with 18 bases between them. Germline values: CDR1 SGHTA, CDR2 FQGNSA.

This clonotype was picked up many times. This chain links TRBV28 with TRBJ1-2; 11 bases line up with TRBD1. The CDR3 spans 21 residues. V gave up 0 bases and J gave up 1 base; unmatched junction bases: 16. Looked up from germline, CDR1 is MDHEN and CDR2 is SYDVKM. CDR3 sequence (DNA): TGTGCCAGCAGTTTATGGGGATCGAGACCGGGACAGGGGGTGTTTAACTATGGCTACACCTTC. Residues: CASSLWGSRPGQGVFNYGYTF.

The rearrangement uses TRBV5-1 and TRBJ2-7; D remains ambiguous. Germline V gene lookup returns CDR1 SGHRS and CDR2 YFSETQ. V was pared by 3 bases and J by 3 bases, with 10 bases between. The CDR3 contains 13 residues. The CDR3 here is CASSSGYLYEQYF. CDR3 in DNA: TGCGCCAGCAGCTCAGGATACCTCTACGAGCAGTACTTC.

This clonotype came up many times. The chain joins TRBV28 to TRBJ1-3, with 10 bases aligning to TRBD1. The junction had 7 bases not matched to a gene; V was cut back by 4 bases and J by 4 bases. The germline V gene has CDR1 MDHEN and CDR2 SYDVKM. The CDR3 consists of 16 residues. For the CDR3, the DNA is TGTGCCAGCAGTTCCGGACAGGGGGTAACCGGAAACACCATATATTTT. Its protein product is CASSSGQGVTGNTIYF.

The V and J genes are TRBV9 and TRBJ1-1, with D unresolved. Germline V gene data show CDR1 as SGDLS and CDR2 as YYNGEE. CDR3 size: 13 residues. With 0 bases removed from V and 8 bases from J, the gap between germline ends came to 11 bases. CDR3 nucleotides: TGTGCCAGCAGCGTAGACCCCCTCGCGGAAGCTTTCTTT. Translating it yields CASSVDPLAEAFF.

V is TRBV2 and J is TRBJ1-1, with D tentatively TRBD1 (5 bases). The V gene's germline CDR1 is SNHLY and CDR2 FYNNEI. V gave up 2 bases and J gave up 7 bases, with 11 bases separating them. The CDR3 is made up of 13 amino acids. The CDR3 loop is CASSERRGNEAFF. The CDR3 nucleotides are TGTGCCAGCAGTGAAAGAAGGGGTAATGAAGCTTTCTTT.

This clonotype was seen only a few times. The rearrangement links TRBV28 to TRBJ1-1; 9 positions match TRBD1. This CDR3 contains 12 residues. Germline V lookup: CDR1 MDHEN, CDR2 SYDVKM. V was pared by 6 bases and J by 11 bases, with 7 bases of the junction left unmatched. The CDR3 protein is CASSHGTGRAFF. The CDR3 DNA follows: TGTGCCAGCAGCCACGGGACAGGGAGGGCTTTCTTT.

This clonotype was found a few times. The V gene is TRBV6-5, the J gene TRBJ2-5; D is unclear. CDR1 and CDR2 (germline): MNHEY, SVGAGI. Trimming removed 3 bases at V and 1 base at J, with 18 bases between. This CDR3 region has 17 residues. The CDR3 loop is CASSYRTNSALQETQYF. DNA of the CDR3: TGTGCCAGCAGTTATCGCACCAATTCGGCGCTCCAAGAGACCCAGTACTTC.

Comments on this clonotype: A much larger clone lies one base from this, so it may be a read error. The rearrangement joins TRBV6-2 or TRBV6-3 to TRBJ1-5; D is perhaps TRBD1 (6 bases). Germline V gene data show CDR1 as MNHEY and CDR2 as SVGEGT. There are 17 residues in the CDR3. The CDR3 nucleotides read TGTGCCGGCAGTTACTCGTTGACAGGCCAGTCCAATCAGCCCCAGCATTTT. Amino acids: CAGSYSLTGQSNQPQHF.

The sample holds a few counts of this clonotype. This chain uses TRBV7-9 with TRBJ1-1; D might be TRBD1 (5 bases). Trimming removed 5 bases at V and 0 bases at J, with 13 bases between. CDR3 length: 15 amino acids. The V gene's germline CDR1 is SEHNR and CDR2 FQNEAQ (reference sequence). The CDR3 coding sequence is TGTGCCAGCAGCGCTATGGGACCTTTGAACACTGAAGCTTTCTTT. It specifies CASSAMGPLNTEAFF.

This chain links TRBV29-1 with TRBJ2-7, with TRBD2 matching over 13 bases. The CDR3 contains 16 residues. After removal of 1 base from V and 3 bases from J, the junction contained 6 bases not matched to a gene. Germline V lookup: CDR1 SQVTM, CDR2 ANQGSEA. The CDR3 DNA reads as TGCAGCGTTGAAGGCAGACTAGCGGGAGGCGGCTACGAGCAGTACTTC. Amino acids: CSVEGRLAGGGYEQYF.

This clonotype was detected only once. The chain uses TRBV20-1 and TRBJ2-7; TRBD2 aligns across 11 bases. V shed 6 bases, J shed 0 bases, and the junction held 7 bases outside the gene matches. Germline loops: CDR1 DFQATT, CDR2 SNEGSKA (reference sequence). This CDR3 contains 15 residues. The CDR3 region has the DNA TGCAGTGCCCTTACTAGCGGGAGAAGCTCCTACGAGCAGTACTTC. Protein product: CSALTSGRSSYEQYF.

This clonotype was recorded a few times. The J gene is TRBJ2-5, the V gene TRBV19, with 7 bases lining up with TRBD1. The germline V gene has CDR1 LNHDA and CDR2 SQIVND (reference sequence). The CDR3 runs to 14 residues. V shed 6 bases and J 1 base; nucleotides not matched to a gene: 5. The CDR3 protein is CASRPGQTQETQYF. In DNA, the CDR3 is TGTGCCAGTAGGCCGGGACAGACCCAAGAGACCCAGTACTTC.

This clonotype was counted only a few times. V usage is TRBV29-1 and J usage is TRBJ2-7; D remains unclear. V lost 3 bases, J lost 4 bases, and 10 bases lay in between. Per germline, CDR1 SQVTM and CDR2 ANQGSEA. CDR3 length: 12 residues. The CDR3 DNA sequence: TGCAGCGTTGAGGACCGCACGTACGAGCAGTACTTC. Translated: CSVEDRTYEQYF.

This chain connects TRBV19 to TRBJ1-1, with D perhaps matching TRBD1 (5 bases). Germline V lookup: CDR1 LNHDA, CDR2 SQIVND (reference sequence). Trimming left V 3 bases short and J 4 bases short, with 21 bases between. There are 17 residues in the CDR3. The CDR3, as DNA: TGTGCCAGTAGTATGGGCCCGGGGCGTAGCTTGGGCACTGAAGCTTTCTTT. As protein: CASSMGPGRSLGTEAFF.

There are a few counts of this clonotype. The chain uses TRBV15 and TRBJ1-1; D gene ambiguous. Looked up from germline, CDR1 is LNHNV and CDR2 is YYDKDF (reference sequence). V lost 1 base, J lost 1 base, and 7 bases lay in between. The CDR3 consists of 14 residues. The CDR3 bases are TGTGCCACCAGCAGAGTGGGCGGGAACACTGAAGCTTTCTTT. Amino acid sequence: CATSRVGGNTEAFF.

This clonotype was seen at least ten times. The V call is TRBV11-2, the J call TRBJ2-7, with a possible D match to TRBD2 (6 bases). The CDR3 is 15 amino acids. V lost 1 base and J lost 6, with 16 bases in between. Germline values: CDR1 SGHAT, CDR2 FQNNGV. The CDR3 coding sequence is TGTGCCAGCAGCTTAGTTCCGGGAGATAGGGTCGAGCAGTACTTC. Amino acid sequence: CASSLVPGDRVEQYF.

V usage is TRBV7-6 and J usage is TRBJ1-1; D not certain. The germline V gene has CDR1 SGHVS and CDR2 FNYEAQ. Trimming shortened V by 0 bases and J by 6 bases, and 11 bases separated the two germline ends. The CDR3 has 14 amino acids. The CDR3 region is CASSLAVRSAEAFF. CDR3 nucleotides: TGTGCCAGCAGCTTAGCGGTTAGGTCCGCTGAAGCTTTCTTT.